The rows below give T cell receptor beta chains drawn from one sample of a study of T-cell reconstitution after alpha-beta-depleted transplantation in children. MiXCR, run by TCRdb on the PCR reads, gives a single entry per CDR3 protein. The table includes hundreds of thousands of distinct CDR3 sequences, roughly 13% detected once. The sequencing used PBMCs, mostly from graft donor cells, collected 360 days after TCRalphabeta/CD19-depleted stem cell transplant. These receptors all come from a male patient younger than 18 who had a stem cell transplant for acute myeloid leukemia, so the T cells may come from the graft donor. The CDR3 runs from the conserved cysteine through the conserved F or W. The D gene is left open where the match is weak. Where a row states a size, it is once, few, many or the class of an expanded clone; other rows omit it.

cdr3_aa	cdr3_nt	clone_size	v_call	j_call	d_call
CASRDRQWAQHF	TGTGCCAGCAGGGACAGGCAATGGGCCCAGCATTTT	-	TRBV2	TRBJ1-5	TRBD1
CASSLLAGEAEQYF	TGTGCCAGCAGCCTCTTAGCGGGAGAGGCCGAGCAGTACTTC	few	TRBV7-2	TRBJ2-7	TRBD2
CASSPRTGRAYEQYF	TGTGCCAGCAGCCCCCGGACAGGGCGGGCTTACGAGCAGTACTTC	few	TRBV7-9	TRBJ2-7	TRBD1
CASTQGRSSYEQYF	TGTGCCAGCACCCAAGGACGGAGCTCCTACGAGCAGTACTTC	-	TRBV4-2	TRBJ2-7	-
CSALPLSDTQYF	TGCAGTGCCCTGCCCTTGTCAGATACGCAGTATTTT	many	TRBV20-1	TRBJ2-3	-
CTSSSRWSGRGLGQETQYF	TGTACCAGCAGTTCCCGATGGAGCGGGAGGGGATTGGGGCAAGAGACCCAGTACTTC	-	TRBV12-3/TRBV12-4	TRBJ2-5	TRBD2
CATSDARLAGRETQYF	TGTGCCACCAGTGATGCCCGACTAGCGGGAAGAGAGACCCAGTACTTC	few	TRBV24-1	TRBJ2-5	TRBD2
CSANAGGRYNEQFF	TGCAGTGCCAACGCGGGGGGGAGGTACAATGAGCAGTTCTTC	-	TRBV20-1	TRBJ2-1	TRBD2
CASSQDLLLSSYNEQFF	TGTGCCAGCAGCCAAGATCTGCTGCTAAGCTCCTACAATGAGCAGTTCTTC	few	TRBV14	TRBJ2-1	-
CASSVEPPGQIQETQYF	TGTGCCAGCAGCGTAGAACCCCCTGGGCAGATTCAAGAGACCCAGTACTTC	few	TRBV9	TRBJ2-5	-
CASSVPYNEQFF	TGTGCCAGCAGTGTCCCATACAATGAGCAGTTCTTC	-	TRBV12-3/TRBV12-4	TRBJ2-1	-
CASSSPSLDRDHEQYF	TGTGCCAGCAGTTCCCCATCGCTAGACAGGGACCACGAGCAGTACTTC	few	TRBV27	TRBJ2-7	TRBD1
CASSSTVSSGANVLTF	TGTGCCAGTAGCTCGACAGTTAGCTCTGGGGCCAACGTCCTGACTTTC	-	TRBV19	TRBJ2-6	-
CASTRTIGVEQYF	TGTGCCAGCACTCGGACCATTGGCGTCGAGCAGTACTTC	-	TRBV12-3/TRBV12-4	TRBJ2-7	-
CATLTWTPNTEAFF	TGTGCCACCTTAACATGGACCCCGAACACTGAAGCTTTCTTT	few	TRBV19	TRBJ1-1	-
CASSRARTGGVSTEAFF	TGTGCCAGCAGCCGCGCCAGGACAGGGGGGGTCTCCACTGAAGCTTTCTTT	-	TRBV7-2	TRBJ1-1	TRBD1
CASKRQISYEQYF	TGTGCCAGCAAACGACAGATCTCCTACGAGCAGTACTTC	-	TRBV27	TRBJ2-7	-
CASSYGHHYNEQFF	TGTGCCAGCAGCTACGGACACCATTACAATGAGCAGTTCTTC	-	TRBV7-9	TRBJ2-1	-
CSARRVSGNTIYF	TGCAGTGCTAGACGCGTCTCTGGAAACACCATATATTTT	-	TRBV20-1	TRBJ1-3	-
CASSRQVGQETQYF	TGTGCCAGCAGCCGGCAAGTGGGTCAAGAGACCCAGTACTTC	many	TRBV7-9	TRBJ2-5	-
CASSPPGRLAKNIQYF	TGTGCCAGCAGCCCCCCCGGGCGGCTAGCCAAAAACATTCAGTACTTC	few	TRBV7-2	TRBJ2-4	-
CASSYQDAEETQYF	TGTGCCAGCAGCTACCAGGACGCTGAAGAGACCCAGTACTTC	few	TRBV7-6	TRBJ2-5	-
CASSFGLAASTDTQYF	TGTGCCAGCAGCTTCGGACTAGCGGCTAGCACAGATACGCAGTATTTT	many	TRBV9	TRBJ2-3	TRBD2
CASSLKGTSLRGELFF	TGTGCCAGCAGTTTAAAGGGGACTTCGCTGCGCGGGGAGCTGTTTTTT	-	TRBV28	TRBJ2-2	-
CAISESRRKGDYGYTF	TGTGCCATCAGTGAGTCTCGCCGCAAGGGAGACTATGGCTACACCTTC	-	TRBV10-3	TRBJ1-2	-
CAWSVQGISSHGYTF	TGTGCCTGGAGTGTACAGGGCATAAGTTCTCATGGCTACACCTTC	few	TRBV30	TRBJ1-2	-
CSVPDRDGNEQYF	TGCAGCGTCCCGGACAGGGACGGAAACGAGCAGTACTTC	-	TRBV29-1	TRBJ2-7	TRBD1
CASSPTGGGNYEQYF	TGTGCCAGCAGCCCGACAGGGGGAGGGAACTACGAGCAGTACTTC	few	TRBV28	TRBJ2-7	TRBD1
CASSLDPGGVAYNEQFF	TGTGCCAGCAGCTTGGATCCGGGGGGGGTTGCCTACAATGAGCAGTTCTTC	many	TRBV5-6	TRBJ2-1	TRBD2
CSAVGAVTNGPQHF	TGCAGTGCCGTCGGAGCGGTTACCAATGGGCCCCAGCATTTT	-	TRBV20-1	TRBJ1-5	-
CSASQTAYNEQFF	TGCAGTGCCAGTCAAACAGCCTACAATGAGCAGTTCTTC	many	TRBV20-1	TRBJ2-1	-